This TCR beta chain was sequenced during a study of T-cell reconstitution after alpha-beta-depleted transplantation in children. This clonotype came up many times. The antigen is undetermined. CDR1 is SGHRS, CDR2 YFSETQ, per germline. CDR3 length: 17 amino acids. V was clipped by 2 bases and J by 2 bases, with 19 bases between them. Preparation of the TCRbeta library was carried out with unique molecular identifiers. Via MiXCR, TCRdb re-called the PCR reads, giving one row per CDR3 protein. The sample lists around 270,000 distinct CDR3 sequences, roughly a tenth occurring once. Overall study results and limits: Counts and diversity of T cells one year after transplant came mostly from newly produced T cells. Several hundred expanded graft clones reportedly were the source of alpha-beta T cells about two months after transplant. Elevated TCRbeta diversity at day 60 was traced, in some patients, to surviving recipient T cells and thymic progenitors.

V and J are TRBV5-1 and TRBJ1-2; no clear D gene. The specimen comprised PBMCs, sampled before TCRalphabeta/CD19-depleted stem cell transplant. The origin of this receptor is a boy younger than two with acute myeloid leukemia, due to receive a stem cell transplant. DNA for the CDR3: TGCGCCAGCAGCTTTAGTTTCAAACAAGCGGGAAACTATGGCTACACCTTC. Protein sequence: CASSFSFKQAGNYGYTF. The variable domain in full, completed from reference TRBV5-1 and TRBJ1-2, reads KAGVTQTPRYLIKTRGQQVTLSCSPISGHRSVSWYQQTPGQGLQFLFEYFSETQRNKGNFPGRFSGRQFSNSRSEMNVSTLELGDSALYLCASSFSFKQAGNYGYTFGSGTRLTVV.